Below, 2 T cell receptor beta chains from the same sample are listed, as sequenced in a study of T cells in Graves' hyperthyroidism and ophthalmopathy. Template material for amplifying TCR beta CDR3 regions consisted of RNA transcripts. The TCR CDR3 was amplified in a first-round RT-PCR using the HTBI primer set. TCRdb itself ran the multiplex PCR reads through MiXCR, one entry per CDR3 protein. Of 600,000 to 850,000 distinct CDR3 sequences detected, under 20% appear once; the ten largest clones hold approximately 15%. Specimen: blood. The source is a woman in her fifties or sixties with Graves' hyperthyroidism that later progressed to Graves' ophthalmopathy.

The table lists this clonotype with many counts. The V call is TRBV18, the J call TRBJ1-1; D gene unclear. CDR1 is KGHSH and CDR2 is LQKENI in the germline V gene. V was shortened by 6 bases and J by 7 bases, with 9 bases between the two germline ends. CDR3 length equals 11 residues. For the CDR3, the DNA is TGTGCCAGCTCCGAGAGGGTTGAAGCTTTCTTT. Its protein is CASSERVEAFF.

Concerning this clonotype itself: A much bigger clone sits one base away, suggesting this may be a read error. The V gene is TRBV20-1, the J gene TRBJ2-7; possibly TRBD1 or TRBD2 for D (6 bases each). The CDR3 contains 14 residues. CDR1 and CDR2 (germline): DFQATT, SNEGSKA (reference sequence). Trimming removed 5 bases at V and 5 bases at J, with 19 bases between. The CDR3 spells CSASYRGPRNEQYF. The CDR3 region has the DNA TGCAGTGCTTCCTATCGGGGGCCCAGGAACGAGCAGTACTTC.